One sample yielded the 32 T cell receptor beta chains listed below, sequenced in a study of a mutant IDH1 vaccine in newly diagnosed glioma. Data came from immunoSEQ multiplex PCR; TCRdb stores just in-frame clones and leaves some out. This table has about 81,000 clones, 65% to 90% appearing once. Their antigens remain unidentified. The time point here: week 23, last vaccination. Every single dose of the vaccine, 300 ug of mutant IDH1 20-mer peptide, came with topical imiquimod. Sequencing used PBMCs, obtained from a glioma patient whose treatment included an IDH1 peptide vaccine. These receptors were collected from a man younger than 40 with glioma. Some clones in this sample may be carry-over from other donors' samples.

The chain joins TRBV6-5 to TRBJ2-3, with TRBD1 as a possible D gene (6 bases). CDR1 is MNHEY, CDR2 SVGAGI, per germline. The V and J ends lost 6 bases and 2 bases respectively, with 9 bases between them. The CDR3 runs 13 residues. CDR3 loop: CASRDSLTDTQYF. CDR3 bases: TGTGCCAGCAGGGACAGCCTCACAGATACGCAGTATTTT.

This chain joins TRBV19 and TRBJ2-3, with 9 bases identical to TRBD1. CDR3 length equals 14 residues. V shed 7 bases, J shed 2 bases, and the junction held 4 bases outside the gene matches. Germline CDR1 reads LNHDA; CDR2 reads SQIVND (reference sequence). The CDR3 is CASKEQGATDTQYF. For the CDR3, the DNA is TGTGCCAGTAAAGAACAGGGGGCCACAGATACGCAGTATTTT.

This chain uses TRBV5-1 with TRBJ1-2; D unclear. The CDR3 extends over 14 amino acids. Deletions cut 4 bases from V and 4 bases from J, with 14 bases between. The germline V gene has CDR1 SGHRS and CDR2 YFSETQ. CDR3 bases: TGCGCCAGCAGCCCGGAGGGCCATTCCTATGGCTACACCTTC. This gives the protein CASSPEGHSYGYTF.

The V and J genes are TRBV12-2 and TRBJ2-1; the table's D call, TRBD2, has no DNA check behind it. TRBV12-2 is annotated as a pseudogene. The CDR3 loop spans 14 amino acids. The CDR3 DNA follows: TGTGCAAGTCGCTCACCCCGGGGTAGCCATGAGCAGTTCTTC. It is translated as CASRSPRGSHEQFF.

As to this clone: One junction end does not reproduce the germline sequence, and a read error may be involved. The gene calls are TRBV19 and TRBJ1-2; the D gene is possibly TRBD1 (5 bases). Germline V gives CDR1 LNHDA, CDR2 SQIVND (reference sequence). This CDR3 has 15 residues. The CDR3 is CASSPAGRTTEGYTF. CDR3 coding DNA: TGTGCCAGTAGTCCCGCGGGACGTACAACTGAGGGCTACACCTTT.

The table lists this clone with a few counts. The gene calls are TRBV10-3 and TRBJ1-1; D is uncertain. Germline CDR1 is ENHRY and CDR2 is SYGVKD. Trimming removed 4 bases from V and 1 base from J, with 13 bases in between. This CDR3 spans 15 amino acids. CDR3: CAISVNGGGNTEAFF. Here the CDR3 DNA reads TGTGCCATCAGTGTTAACGGTGGCGGGAACACTGAAGCTTTCTTT.

A word on this clone: The same CDR3 also results from other DNA sequences found in this sample. The chain couples TRBV20-1 to TRBJ1-2; D gene unclear. Per the germline V gene, CDR1 is DFQATT and CDR2 is SNEGSKA (reference sequence). The V and J ends lost 5 bases and 2 bases respectively, with 6 bases between them. This CDR3 contains 11 residues. The DNA of the CDR3 is TGCAGTGCTTCAGTGAACTATGGCTACACCTTC. Translation: CSASVNYGYTF.

This clone was found once. The chain couples TRBV5-1 to TRBJ2-5; 7 positions match TRBD1. Unmatched junction bases numbered 2, after V lost 0 bases and J lost 3 bases. The CDR3 contains 14 residues. From germline, CDR1 is SGHRS and CDR2 YFSETQ. The CDR3 DNA reads as TGCGCCAGCAGCTTGGCGGGGACAGAAGAGACCCAGTACTTC. Protein sequence: CASSLAGTEETQYF.

The genes are TRBV6-1 and TRBJ2-5; 10 bases are shared with TRBD2. The CDR3 is 14 residues long. Germline V lookup: CDR1 MNHNS, CDR2 SASEGT. V gave up 6 bases and J gave up 4 bases; unmatched junction bases: 5. The CDR3 loop reads CASRAGGHPETQYF. CDR3 DNA sequence: TGTGCCAGCAGAGCGGGGGGGCACCCAGAGACCCAGTACTTC.

V is TRBV7-6 and J is TRBJ2-5, with D possibly TRBD2 on 5 matching bases. The V end was cut by 6 bases, the J end by 4 bases, with 18 bases between. Germline CDR1 is SGHVS and CDR2 is FNYEAQ. The CDR3 extends over 15 amino acids. CDR3 DNA sequence: TGTGCCAGCAGGACTAAAGCCGGGCCGGGAGAGACCCAGTACTTC. Translation: CASRTKAGPGETQYF.

This chain joins TRBV29-1 and TRBJ2-1; 12 bases align to TRBD2. This CDR3 is built from 15 residues. The V gene's germline CDR1 is SQVTM and CDR2 ANQGSEA. The J segment lost 7 bases and the V segment lost 3 bases, leaving 7 bases of the junction unmatched. CDR3: CSVEGLAGGLNEQFF. CDR3 nucleotide sequence: TGCAGCGTTGAGGGGCTAGCGGGAGGGCTTAATGAGCAGTTCTTC.

The J gene is TRBJ2-7, the V gene TRBV10-1, with 11 bases fitting TRBD2. The V gene end was trimmed by 2 bases and the J gene end by 6 bases; junction bases not matched to a gene: 3. Germline CDR1 and CDR2: WNHNN and SYGVQD (reference sequence). The CDR3 is 14 residues long. CDR3 loop: CASSELAGGLEQYF. In DNA, the CDR3 is TGCGCCAGCAGTGAGCTAGCGGGAGGCCTCGAGCAGTACTTC.

The chain employs TRBV28 and TRBJ1-2, with 9 bases that match TRBD1. The germline V gene encodes CDR1 MDHEN and CDR2 SYDVKM. The CDR3 is made up of 16 amino acids. V was clipped by 5 bases and J by 8 bases; unmatched bases: 15. In DNA form, the CDR3 reads TGTGCCAGCAGTCCCGACCCGACAGGGGGGGTTCGGGGCTACACCTTC. It is translated as CASSPDPTGGVRGYTF.

The chain combines TRBV27 with TRBJ2-6; possible D gene TRBD1, 6 bases. V was shortened by 2 bases and J by 1 base, with 15 bases between the two germline ends. Germline lookup yields CDR1 MNHEY and CDR2 SMNVEV (reference sequence). The CDR3 has 18 amino acids. In nucleotides, the CDR3 is TGTGCCAGCAGTTTAGGGACACTCGGAACGTCTGGGGCCAACGTCCTGACTTTC. It codes for CASSLGTLGTSGANVLTF. The full variable domain, completed using reference TRBV27 and TRBJ2-6, is EAQVTQNPRYLITVTGKKLTVTCSQNMNHEYMSWYRQDPGLGLRQIYYSMNVEVTDKGDVPEGYKVSRKEKRNFPLILESPSPNQTSLYFCASSLGTLGTSGANVLTFGAGSRLTVL.

This clone occurred once. This chain joins TRBV19 and TRBJ2-2, with D perhaps TRBD1 (6 bases). The CDR3 has 14 amino acids. The V end lost 4 bases, the J end lost 5 bases, and 11 bases lay between the germline ends. Per germline, CDR1 LNHDA and CDR2 SQIVND (reference sequence). The CDR3 sequence is CASSNEQGTGELFF. The DNA for the CDR3 is TGTGCCAGTAGTAACGAACAGGGTACCGGGGAGCTGTTTTTT.

This chain connects TRBV28 to TRBJ1-1; no clear D gene. Looked up from germline, CDR1 is MDHEN and CDR2 is SYDVKM. V was cut by 5 bases and J by 1 base, with 14 bases left in between. The CDR3 has 15 residues. The CDR3 loop is CASSVVPLENTEAFF. The CDR3 coding sequence is TGTGCCAGCAGTGTCGTCCCATTGGAGAACACTGAAGCTTTCTTT.

The chain uses TRBV5-1 and TRBJ1-2, with 9 bases identical to TRBD1. CDR1 SGHRS and CDR2 YFSETQ come from the germline V gene. The length of the CDR3 is 15 residues. Trimming at V came to 4 bases and at J to 3 bases, leaving 7 bases not matched to a gene. CDR3 residues: CASSRRTGVDYGYTF. DNA of the CDR3: TGCGCCAGCAGCCGCAGGACAGGGGTGGACTATGGCTACACCTTC. Together with reference TRBV5-1 and TRBJ1-2, the CDR3 gives the full variable domain: KAGVTQTPRYLIKTRGQQVTLSCSPISGHRSVSWYQQTPGQGLQFLFEYFSETQRNKGNFPGRFSGRQFSNSRSEMNVSTLELGDSALYLCASSRRTGVDYGYTFGSGTRLTVV.

V is TRBV28 and J is TRBJ1-4; 11 nucleotides match TRBD1. In germline, CDR1 is MDHEN, CDR2 SYDVKM. The CDR3 is 15 residues long. Trimming took 6 bases from V and 7 from J; bases not matched to a gene: 7. Here the CDR3 reads CASRPDRGLFEKLFF. CDR3 sequence (DNA): TGTGCCAGCAGACCGGACAGGGGGCTTTTTGAAAAACTGTTTTTT.

About this clone itself: The germline gene is not matched at one end of the junction; a read error may be the cause. The J gene is TRBJ1-5, the V gene TRBV9; 7 bases agree with TRBD1. CDR3 length: 16 amino acids. CDR1 and CDR2 from the germline V gene are SGDLS and YYNGEE. CDR3 in DNA: TGTGCCGGCAGCGTAGATGTAGGGACAGTCAATCAGCCCCAGCATTTT. Encoded protein: CAGSVDVGTVNQPQHF. Combining the CDR3 with reference TRBV9 and TRBJ1-5 gives the whole variable domain DSGVTQTPKHLITATGQRVTLRCSPRSGDLSVYWYQQSLDQGLQFLIQYYNGEERAKGNILERFSAQQFPDLHSELNLSSLELGDSALYFCAGSVDVGTVNQPQHFGDGTRLSIL.

The V gene is TRBV4-1, the J gene TRBJ2-3; D might be TRBD2 (7 bases). Germline CDR1 reads MGHRA; CDR2 reads YSYEKL. The V and J ends lost 0 bases and 2 bases respectively, with 12 bases between them. The CDR3 extends over 16 amino acids. The CDR3 reads CASSQDRGAVTDTQYF. The CDR3 DNA sequence: TGCGCCAGCAGCCAAGATCGGGGGGCTGTCACAGATACGCAGTATTTT.

The chain links TRBV28 to TRBJ2-3, with TRBD1 matching 9 bases. This CDR3 has 15 amino acids. CDR1 MDHEN and CDR2 SYDVKM come from the germline V gene. The trim removed 3 bases at V and 5 bases at J, leaving 6 bases unmatched. This CDR3 reads CASSFTQGAIDTQYF. DNA for the CDR3: TGTGCCAGCAGTTTTACACAGGGGGCAATAGATACGCAGTATTTT.

This clone was observed once. The rearrangement uses TRBV19 and TRBJ2-7, with 10 bases that match TRBD2. V lost 6 bases, J lost 7 bases, and 9 bases stayed unmatched. The CDR3 totals 14 residues. CDR1 LNHDA and CDR2 SQIVND come from the germline V gene (reference sequence). CDR3 protein: CASSLAGATQEQYF. The CDR3 coding sequence is TGTGCCAGTAGCCTAGCGGGGGCAACCCAAGAGCAGTACTTC.

The V gene is TRBV9, the J gene TRBJ2-3; TRBD1 might be the D (6 bases). This CDR3 spans 16 amino acids. Germline CDR1 is SGDLS and CDR2 is YYNGEE. V was trimmed by 4 bases and J by 6 bases, leaving 21 bases between them. CDR3 loop: CASSLGGAVWGDTQYF. CDR3 nucleotides: TGTGCCAGCAGCCTAGGGGGAGCGGTCTGGGGTGATACGCAGTATTTT.

The genes are TRBV11-2 and TRBJ2-7; the D gene is possibly TRBD1 (8 bases). The CDR3 totals 15 residues. Germline V gives CDR1 SGHAT, CDR2 FQNNGV. The V end was cut by 5 bases, the J end by 3 bases, with 17 bases between. CDR3 protein: CASSLRTGRDYEQYF. In nucleotides, the CDR3 is TGTGCCAGCAGCCTCCGGACAGGGAGGGACTACGAGCAGTACTTC.

V usage is TRBV4-2 and J usage is TRBJ1-1; weak D call: TRBD1 (5 bases). Germline CDR1 is LGHNA and CDR2 is YNFKEQ. This CDR3 has 16 amino acids. The ends were cut back, 1 base at V and 7 bases at J, with 19 bases in the middle. The CDR3 loop is CASSQGELGGLGEAFF. The CDR3 nucleotides are TGTGCCAGCAGCCAAGGGGAATTGGGGGGATTAGGTGAAGCTTTCTTT.

The genes are TRBV28 and TRBJ2-3; TRBD2 matches 14 bases. CDR1 is MDHEN and CDR2 is SYDVKM in the germline V gene. There are 16 residues in the CDR3. J lost 3 bases, V lost 4 bases, and 3 bases had no gene match. DNA of the CDR3: TGTGCCAGCAGTTCGGGACTAGCGGGAGTGACAGATACGCAGTATTTT. Its translation is CASSSGLAGVTDTQYF. The variable domain in full, completed from reference TRBV28 and TRBJ2-3, reads DVKVTQSSRYLVKRTGEKVFLECVQDMDHENMFWYRQDPGLGLRLIYFSYDVKMKEKGDIPEGYSVSREKKERFSLILESASTNQTSMYLCASSSGLAGVTDTQYFGPGTRLTVL.

The J gene is TRBJ2-5, the V gene TRBV30, with D possibly TRBD1 on 6 matching bases. The CDR3 length is 14 residues. CDR1 is GTSNPN, CDR2 SVGIG, per germline (reference sequence). Deletions cut 0 bases from V and 1 base from J, with 9 bases between. CDR3 in DNA: TGTGCCTGGAGTGTAGTAGGGGGCCAAGAGACCCAGTACTTC. It encodes CAWSVVGGQETQYF.

CDR3 protein: CASSLSGYNEQFF. In DNA, the CDR3 is TGTGCCAGCAGTTTGTCGGGATACAATGAGCAGTTCTTC. The chain recombines TRBV28 with TRBJ2-1; tentatively, D is TRBD2 (5 bases). Trimming left V 3 bases short and J 4 bases short, with 7 bases between. The germline V gene has CDR1 MDHEN and CDR2 SYDVKM. There are 13 residues in the CDR3.

This chain connects TRBV28 to TRBJ2-1; 7 bases line up with TRBD1. The V gene's germline CDR1 is MDHEN and CDR2 SYDVKM. Unmatched junction bases numbered 15, after V lost 9 bases and J lost 10 bases. The CDR3 spans 14 residues. In nucleotides, the CDR3 is TGTGCCAGTGACCAGACAGGGTACTCAAGCGAGCAGTTCTTC. Residues: CASDQTGYSSEQFF. Variable domain in full (rest from reference TRBV28 and TRBJ2-1): DVKVTQSSRYLVKRTGEKVFLECVQDMDHENMFWYRQDPGLGLRLIYFSYDVKMKEKGDIPEGYSVSREKKERFSLILESASTNQTSMYLCASDQTGYSSEQFFGPGTRLTVL.

A few counts support this clone. The chain carries TRBV2 and TRBJ1-5; D possibly corresponds to TRBD1 (5 bases). The CDR3 is 14 amino acids. Trimming took off 7 bases at V and 4 bases at J, with 14 bases between the two ends. Germline V CDR1 and CDR2: SNHLY, FYNNEI. The CDR3 sequence is CASIGTSRNQPQHF. DNA of the CDR3: TGTGCCAGCATTGGGACGAGCCGAAATCAGCCCCAGCATTTT.

The chain employs TRBV10-3 and TRBJ2-3, with D possibly called TRBD1 or TRBD2 (5 bases each). The CDR3 is made up of 14 amino acids. Germline CDR1 and CDR2: ENHRY and SYGVKD. V dropped 3 bases and J dropped 2 bases, with 9 bases sitting between them. In DNA, the CDR3 is TGTGCCATCAGTGAAAGGGGAGACACAGATACGCAGTATTTT. Translation: CAISERGDTDTQYF.

V gene TRBV4-3 combines with J gene TRBJ2-3, with a tentative D call TRBD1 (6 bases). Deletions cut 5 bases from V and 5 bases from J, with 14 bases between. Germline V gene sequence: CDR1 LGHNA, CDR2 YSLEER. This CDR3 region has 14 residues. CDR3: CASSDRRSVDTQYF. The CDR3 DNA reads as TGCGCCAGCAGCGACAGGCGTTCGGTAGATACGCAGTATTTT.